The 23 T cell receptor beta chains below come from one sample, sequenced in a study of technical replicates of blood from a handful of donors. The table came from immunoSEQ multiplex PCR; TCRdb's copy has only in-frame clones and leaves some out. The data hold tens of thousands of clones, with approximately 87% observed a single time. The sample comprised PBMCs. These receptors were collected from a human donor in good health. Some clones in this sample may be carry-over from other donors' samples.

The chain employs TRBV4-2 and TRBJ2-7, with TRBD1 matching 9 bases. Trimming took 3 bases from V and 4 from J; bases not matched to a gene: 4. Germline V CDR1 and CDR2: LGHNA, YNFKEQ. The CDR3 covers 14 residues. The CDR3 nucleotides read TGTGCCAGCAGCCACGGGACAGGGCTTTACGAGCAGTACTTC. Translating gives CASSHGTGLYEQYF.

The chain recombines TRBV29-1 with TRBJ2-7, with 7 bases matching TRBD2. V dropped 4 bases and J dropped 5; count of bases not matched to a gene: 5. The CDR3 length is 12 residues. Germline CDR1 and CDR2: SQVTM and ANQGSEA. CDR3 sequence reads: CSVGGGLDEQYF. DNA of the CDR3: TGCAGCGTTGGGGGGGGTCTGGACGAGCAGTACTTC.

V is TRBV5-6 and J is TRBJ2-3, with TRBD1 matching 7 bases. Germline V gene lookup returns CDR1 SGHDT and CDR2 YYEEEE. V shed 3 bases, J shed 3 bases, and the junction held 1 base outside the gene matches. The CDR3 spans 13 residues. CDR3 nucleotides: TGTGCCAGCAGCTGGACAGGTACAGATACGCAGTATTTT. Protein: CASSWTGTDTQYF.

CDR3 sequence: CASSLRTSGRAWQETQYF. In DNA, the CDR3 is TGTGCCAGCAGCTTAAGGACTAGCGGGAGGGCGTGGCAAGAGACCCAGTACTTC. The rearrangement links TRBV11-1 to TRBJ2-5, with 15 positions matching TRBD2. Germline values: CDR1 SGHAT, CDR2 FQDESV (reference sequence). V dropped 2 bases and J dropped 2; count of bases not matched to a gene: 6. The CDR3 sequence is 18 residues long.

This clone was recorded a few times. This rearrangement joins TRBV19 to TRBJ1-1, with D possibly being TRBD1 (6 bases). The germline V gene encodes CDR1 LNHDA and CDR2 SQIVND (reference sequence). This CDR3 has 14 amino acids. The V and J ends lost 8 bases and 1 base respectively, with 14 bases between them. The CDR3 is CASRVMGANTEAFF. The DNA of the CDR3 is TGTGCCAGTCGCGTTATGGGGGCGAACACTGAAGCTTTCTTT.

The chain is built from TRBV7-2 and TRBJ2-1; a weak D match, TRBD2 (5 bases). Germline V lookup: CDR1 SGHTA, CDR2 FQGNSA. CDR3 length equals 14 residues. V lost 9 bases to trimming and J lost 0 bases, with 12 bases between them. The CDR3 DNA follows: TGTGCCAGTCTAGCAGACTACTCCTACAATGAGCAGTTCTTC. It yields the protein CASLADYSYNEQFF.

This chain links TRBV7-2 with TRBJ1-5; no clear D gene. Germline V gene lookup returns CDR1 SGHTA and CDR2 FQGNSA. Trimming stripped 1 base from V and 0 bases from J, with 4 bases between. This CDR3 spans 14 amino acids. CDR3 sequence reads: CASSLGNSNQPQHF. The CDR3 DNA follows: TGTGCCAGCAGCTTAGGTAATAGCAATCAGCCCCAGCATTTT.

The sample holds one count of this clone. The chain combines TRBV4-1 with TRBJ2-1; 9 bases match TRBD1. Germline lookup yields CDR1 MGHRA and CDR2 YSYEKL. There are 15 residues in the CDR3. V gave up 5 bases and J gave up 9 bases; unmatched junction bases: 11. CDR3 nucleotide sequence: TGCGCCAGCAGCATCCCGGGACAGGGTTTGGGTGAGCAGTTCTTC. This encodes CASSIPGQGLGEQFF.

V usage is TRBV5-1 and J usage is TRBJ1-2, with a possible D match to TRBD1 (5 bases). CDR1 and CDR2 (germline): SGHRS, YFSETQ. This CDR3 contains 14 residues. V gave up 5 bases and J gave up 6 bases, with 17 bases separating them. The CDR3 spells CASRPWGGKDGYTF. In nucleotides, the CDR3 is TGCGCCAGCAGGCCGTGGGGGGGGAAGGATGGCTACACCTTC. Looking up the rest from reference TRBV5-1 and TRBJ1-2 gives the full variable domain: KAGVTQTPRYLIKTRGQQVTLSCSPISGHRSVSWYQQTPGQGLQFLFEYFSETQRNKGNFPGRFSGRQFSNSRSEMNVSTLELGDSALYLCASRPWGGKDGYTFGSGTRLTVV.

The chain is built from TRBV6-5 and TRBJ2-7; 7 bases are a match to TRBD2. Trimming removed 10 bases from V and 2 bases from J; junction bases left unmatched: 11. Looked up from germline, CDR1 is MNHEY and CDR2 is SVGAGI. This CDR3 contains 14 residues. The CDR3 sequence: CATKRTSGAYEQYF. DNA of the CDR3: TGTGCCACCAAACGGACTAGTGGGGCCTACGAGCAGTACTTC.

The sample holds one count of this clone. CDR3 residues: CASRETDRGRSPLHF. CDR3 nucleotide sequence: TGTGCCAGCAGGGAGACCGACAGGGGGAGATCACCCCTCCACTTT. V is TRBV9 and J is TRBJ1-6, with 9 positions matching TRBD1. Germline V CDR1 and CDR2: SGDLS, YYNGEE. J was trimmed by 10 bases and V by 5 bases; bases with no gene match: 10. CDR3 length: 15 amino acids.

The genes are TRBV19 and TRBJ1-1, with D possibly matching TRBD1 (5 bases). The CDR3 extends over 14 amino acids. CDR1 and CDR2 (germline): LNHDA, SQIVND (reference sequence). V lost 6 bases to trimming and J lost 1 base, with 12 bases between them. CDR3 loop: CASRPRTQNTEAFF. CDR3 sequence (DNA): TGTGCCAGTAGACCACGGACACAGAACACTGAAGCTTTCTTT.

CDR3: CASSLGGTAYEQYF. The CDR3 nucleotides read TGTGCCAGCAGCTTAGGGGGGACAGCCTACGAGCAGTACTTC. V gene TRBV7-2 combines with J gene TRBJ2-7, with TRBD1 matching 7 bases. V lost 1 base to trimming and J lost 2 bases; unmatched junction nucleotides: 2. CDR3 length: 14 residues. Germline lookup yields CDR1 SGHTA and CDR2 FQGNSA.

The CDR3 coding sequence is TGTGCCAGCAGCCCGGTGGACAGGGGAGATTCACCCCTCCACTTT. It yields the protein CASSPVDRGDSPLHF. The chain has TRBV7-6 and TRBJ1-6, with 9 bases lining up with TRBD1. Germline V gene lookup returns CDR1 SGHVS and CDR2 FNYEAQ. V trimming: 5 bases; J trimming: 8 bases; junction bases outside the gene matches: 7. The CDR3 loop spans 15 amino acids.

V and J are TRBV6-6 and TRBJ1-2; 7 nucleotides agree with TRBD1. The germline CDR1 and CDR2 sequences are MNHNY and SVGAGI (reference sequence). The CDR3 loop spans 13 amino acids. V lost 7 bases to trimming and J lost 4 bases; unmatched junction nucleotides: 6. The CDR3: CASTVGQTYGYTF. The CDR3 DNA reads TGTGCCAGCACCGTGGGACAGACCTATGGCTACACCTTC.

This chain uses TRBV5-1 with TRBJ2-7, with D perhaps TRBD2 (5 bases). Trimming shortened V by 2 bases and J by 3 bases, and 15 bases separated the two germline ends. The CDR3 consists of 15 residues. The germline gives CDR1 SGHRS, CDR2 YFSETQ. CDR3 region: CASSLPADGNYEQYF. The CDR3 region has the DNA TGCGCCAGCAGCTTACCGGCGGACGGGAACTACGAGCAGTACTTC. Variable domain in full (rest from reference TRBV5-1 and TRBJ2-7): KAGVTQTPRYLIKTRGQQVTLSCSPISGHRSVSWYQQTPGQGLQFLFEYFSETQRNKGNFPGRFSGRQFSNSRSEMNVSTLELGDSALYLCASSLPADGNYEQYFGPGTRLTVT.

The V gene is TRBV6-5, the J gene TRBJ1-1; D not resolved. The V gene's germline CDR1 is MNHEY and CDR2 SVGAGI. Trimming cost V 5 bases and J 8 bases, with 15 bases left between them. The CDR3 runs to 13 residues. Here the CDR3 reads CASSPLGSGEAFF. DNA for the CDR3: TGTGCCAGCAGTCCCCTCGGGTCCGGGGAAGCTTTCTTT.

CDR3 protein: CASSSGGSGNTIYF. The CDR3 DNA reads as TGTGCCAGCAGCTCCGGTGGCTCTGGAAACACCATATATTTT. The chain recombines TRBV7-3 with TRBJ1-3, with D unresolved. The V end was cut by 4 bases, the J end by 0 bases, with 7 bases between. Germline values: CDR1 SGHTA, CDR2 FQGTGA. The CDR3 contains 14 residues.

This rearrangement joins TRBV7-9 to TRBJ1-1, with D perhaps matching TRBD1 (6 bases). Germline V gives CDR1 SEHNR, CDR2 FQNEAQ (reference sequence). Deletions cut 3 bases from V and 5 bases from J, with 13 bases between. The CDR3 covers 14 residues. The DNA of the CDR3 is TGTGCCAGCAGCTTCGGGGGGCAAGGGACTGAAGCTTTCTTT. Its translation is CASSFGGQGTEAFF.

The chain uses TRBV6-6 and TRBJ2-2; D is possibly TRBD2 (5 bases). Trimming took off 7 bases at V and 2 bases at J, with 14 bases between the two ends. CDR3 size: 15 residues. The germline gives CDR1 MNHNY, CDR2 SVGAGI (reference sequence). The CDR3 nucleotides are TGTGCCAGCACCAGCGGACGCCTCAACACCGGGGAGCTGTTTTTT. As protein: CASTSGRLNTGELFF.

This clone appeared once. The CDR3 protein is CASSPRLAGGPPETQYF. CDR3 DNA: TGTGCCAGCAGCCCCCGACTAGCGGGGGGGCCCCCGGAGACCCAGTACTTC. This chain uses TRBV11-2 with TRBJ2-5; 14 nucleotides line up with TRBD2. CDR1 and CDR2 (germline): SGHAT, FQNNGV. The CDR3 is 17 residues long. V was pared by 5 bases and J by 5 bases, with 10 bases of the junction left unmatched.

The CDR3 DNA sequence: TGTGCCAGCAGCGCCCAATCAGGCGCCGTGAACACTGAAGCTTTCTTT. It is translated as CASSAQSGAVNTEAFF. This chain uses TRBV7-6 with TRBJ1-1; no definite D call. The germline V gene has CDR1 SGHVS and CDR2 FNYEAQ. The CDR3 length is 16 residues. V was clipped by 5 bases and J by 0 bases, with 16 bases between them.

This chain connects TRBV28 to TRBJ2-6; 8 bases match TRBD1. Germline CDR1 is MDHEN and CDR2 is SYDVKM. This CDR3 has 15 amino acids. V trimming: 7 bases; J trimming: 0 bases; junction bases outside the gene matches: 2. The CDR3 region has the DNA TGTGCCAGCAAAACAGGGGGCTCTGGGGCCAACGTCCTGACTTTC. This translates into CASKTGGSGANVLTF.